These T cell receptor beta chains were read from a single sample in a study of T-cell memory formation after mild COVID-19. MiXCR, applied by TCRdb to the 5' RACE reads, yields one record per CDR3 protein. The top ten hold approximately 12% of the sample, which has some 440,000 distinct CDR3 sequences, approximately 25% seen once. Sequencing input: PBMCs or a T cell subset sorted from them (not recorded which). The receptors were gathered from an adult woman who had mild COVID-19 (a few samples of this study predate the infection). Cell type and time point are not known. Each CDR3 is given with its conserved first and last residue. The order of the fields is J gene, V gene, CDR3 protein.

J: TRBJ1-1
V: TRBV5-6
CDR3: CASSQGQGYGEAFF

J: TRBJ1-2
V: TRBV4-2
CDR3: CASSHRLGQGANYGYTF

J: TRBJ1-1
V: TRBV6-2/TRBV6-3
CDR3: CASGTETNTEAFF

J: TRBJ2-1
V: TRBV5-1
CDR3: CASSFQSTGSYNEQFF

J: TRBJ1-2
V: TRBV12-3/TRBV12-4
CDR3: CASSLVGTFYTF

J: TRBJ2-5
V: TRBV30
CDR3: CAWGGTLGETQYF

J: TRBJ2-3
V: TRBV2
CDR3: CASSERLAGAADTQYF

J: TRBJ2-1
V: TRBV6-5
CDR3: CASSRTRLVFEQFF

J: TRBJ1-4
V: TRBV12-3/TRBV12-4
CDR3: CASSLQPRDEKLFF

J: TRBJ1-1
V: TRBV7-3
CDR3: CASSPQGGQGTEAFF

J: TRBJ1-5
V: TRBV4-1
CDR3: CASSQADRDNQPQHF

J: TRBJ2-5
V: TRBV14
CDR3: CASSQDIGTETQYF

J: TRBJ2-4
V: TRBV4-2
CDR3: CASSGREQTLAKNIQYF

J: TRBJ2-5
V: TRBV12-3/TRBV12-4
CDR3: CASSFRGGGRETQYF

J: TRBJ2-5
V: TRBV7-9
CDR3: CASSPPSSQETQYF

J: TRBJ2-7
V: TRBV7-2
CDR3: CASSFRPSGSRYEQYF

J: TRBJ2-1
V: TRBV5-6
CDR3: CASSNLAGRNNEQFF

J: TRBJ2-7
V: TRBV6-1
CDR3: CASSENDNREQYF

J: TRBJ2-7
V: TRBV12-3/TRBV12-4
CDR3: CASSLVRNYEQYF

J: TRBJ2-7
V: TRBV10-3
CDR3: CAISGGGGQNYEQYF

J: TRBJ2-1
V: TRBV7-2
CDR3: CASSFSVDQFF

J: TRBJ2-7
V: TRBV20-1
CDR3: CSAPRNHSYEQYF

J: TRBJ2-7
V: TRBV5-5
CDR3: CASSLDGSNEQYF

J: TRBJ2-1
V: TRBV24-1
CDR3: CATSESDRDYNNEQFF

J: TRBJ2-7
V: TRBV3-1
CDR3: CATRSGGYEQYF

J: TRBJ1-5
V: TRBV7-9
CDR3: CASSPGEGNQPQHF

J: TRBJ2-1
V: TRBV5-1
CDR3: CASSRSPTGDYNEQFF

J: TRBJ2-1
V: TRBV27
CDR3: CASSPERDSYNEQFF

J: TRBJ2-5
V: TRBV7-8
CDR3: CASSFHLETQYF

J: TRBJ2-3
V: TRBV5-1
CDR3: CASSLAGGPRTQYF

J: TRBJ1-5
V: TRBV2
CDR3: CASRPQYRKGNQPQHF

J: TRBJ1-1
V: TRBV4-2
CDR3: CASSQETGNEAFF

J: TRBJ2-1
V: TRBV20-1
CDR3: CSVPGQGWDEQFF

J: TRBJ2-1
V: TRBV4-2
CDR3: CASSQDRVAGGLGGWQFF

J: TRBJ2-7
V: TRBV4-2
CDR3: CASSQDVLTSGRAPYEQYF

J: TRBJ2-5
V: TRBV29-1
CDR3: CSVDQGVRFQETQYF

J: TRBJ2-5
V: TRBV12-3/TRBV12-4
CDR3: CASSLAGTLETQYF

J: TRBJ2-7
V: TRBV5-4
CDR3: CASSLGSGLASSYEQYF

J: TRBJ2-6
V: TRBV15
CDR3: CATSRGFMGHPSGANVLTF

J: TRBJ2-5
V: TRBV5-1
CDR3: CASSWGTGVQETQYF

J: TRBJ1-5
V: TRBV24-1
CDR3: CATSDQDFDQPQHF

J: TRBJ2-2
V: TRBV12-3/TRBV12-4
CDR3: CASSARTGGPGELFF

J: TRBJ1-2
V: TRBV19
CDR3: CASSPQGAFDYGYTF

J: TRBJ2-1
V: TRBV20-1
CDR3: CSAFLTSGSYNEQFF

J: TRBJ2-7
V: TRBV20-1
CDR3: CSARSIPSYEQYF